This T cell receptor (beta chain) was captured by sequencing in a study of blood T cell repertoires in COVID-19. CDR1 and CDR2 from the germline V gene are MGHDK and SYGVNS. The CDR3 extends over 15 amino acids. Trimming took off 1 base at V and 2 bases at J, with 11 bases between the two ends. Clones were read by immunoSEQ multiplex PCR, and TCRdb kept only the in-frame ones, dropping some. In the table there are about 240,000 clones, around four fifths of which are singletons. This clone has a single count. The chain recombines TRBV25-1 with TRBJ2-5, with a weak D call TRBD1 (5 bases). Sample: peripheral blood. The clonotype was recovered from a man aged 25 to 45 who had recovered from COVID-19. For the CDR3, the DNA is TGTGCCAGCAGTGAATCGGCAGGGTTGCAAGAGACCCAGTACTTC. Amino acids: CASSESAGLQETQYF.